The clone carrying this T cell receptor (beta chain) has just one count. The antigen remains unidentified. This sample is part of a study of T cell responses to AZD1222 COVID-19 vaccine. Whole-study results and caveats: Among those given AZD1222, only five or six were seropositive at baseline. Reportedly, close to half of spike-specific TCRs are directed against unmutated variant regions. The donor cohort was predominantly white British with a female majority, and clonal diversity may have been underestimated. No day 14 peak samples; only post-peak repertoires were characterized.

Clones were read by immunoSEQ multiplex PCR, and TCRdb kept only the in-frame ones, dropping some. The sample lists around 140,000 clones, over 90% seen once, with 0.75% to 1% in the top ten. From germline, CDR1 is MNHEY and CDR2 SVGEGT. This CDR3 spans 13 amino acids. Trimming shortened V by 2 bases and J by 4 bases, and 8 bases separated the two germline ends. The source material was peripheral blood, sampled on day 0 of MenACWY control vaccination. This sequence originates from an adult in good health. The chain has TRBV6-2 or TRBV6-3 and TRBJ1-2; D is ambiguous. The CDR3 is CASSYKGTYGYTF. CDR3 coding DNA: TGTGCCAGCAGTTACAAGGGCACCTATGGCTACACCTTC.